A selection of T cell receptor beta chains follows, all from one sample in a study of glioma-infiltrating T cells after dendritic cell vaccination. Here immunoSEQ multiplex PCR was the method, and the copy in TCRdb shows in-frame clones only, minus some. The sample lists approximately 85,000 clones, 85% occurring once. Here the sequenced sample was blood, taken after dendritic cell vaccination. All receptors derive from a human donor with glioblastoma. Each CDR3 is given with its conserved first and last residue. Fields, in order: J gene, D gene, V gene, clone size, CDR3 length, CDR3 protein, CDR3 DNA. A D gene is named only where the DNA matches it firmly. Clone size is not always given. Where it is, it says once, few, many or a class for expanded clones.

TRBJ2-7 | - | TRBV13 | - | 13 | CASSLAQGNEQYF | TGTGCCAGCAGCTTAGCACAGGGAAACGAGCAGTACTTC
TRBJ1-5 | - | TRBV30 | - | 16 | CAWSGGPTLSNQPQHF | TGTGCCTGGAGTGGGGGCCCCACCCTTAGCAATCAGCCCCAGCATTTT
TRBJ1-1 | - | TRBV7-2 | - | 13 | CASSSPRRTEAFF | TGTGCCAGCAGCTCCCCCCGGAGGACTGAAGCTTTCTTT
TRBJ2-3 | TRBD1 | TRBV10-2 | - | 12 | CASGDRTDTQYF | TGCGCCAGCGGGGACAGGACAGATACGCAGTATTTT
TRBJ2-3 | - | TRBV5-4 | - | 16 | CASSPGRRGRTDTQYF | TGTGCCAGCAGCCCTGGTCGGAGGGGGCGTACAGATACGCAGTATTTT
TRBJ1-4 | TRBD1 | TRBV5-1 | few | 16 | CASSLALTGGNEKLFF | TGCGCCAGCAGCTTGGCCTTGACAGGGGGCAATGAAAAACTGTTTTTT
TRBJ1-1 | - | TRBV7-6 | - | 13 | CASSDTLNPEAFF | TGTGCCAGCAGCGACACCCTGAACCCTGAAGCTTTCTTT
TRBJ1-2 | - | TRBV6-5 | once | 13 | CASRPSGNDGYTF | TGTGCCAGCAGACCGTCAGGGAATGATGGCTACACCTTC
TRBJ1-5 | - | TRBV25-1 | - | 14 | CASSRAGANQPQHF | TGTGCCAGCAGTCGGGCAGGGGCCAATCAGCCCCAGCATTTT
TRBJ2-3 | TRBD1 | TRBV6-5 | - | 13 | CASRIHRGDTQYF | TGTGCCAGCAGAATACACAGGGGTGATACGCAGTATTTT
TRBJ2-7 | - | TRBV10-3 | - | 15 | CAISETERSSYEQYF | TGTGCCATCAGTGAGACCGAGCGATCCTCCTACGAGCAGTACTTC
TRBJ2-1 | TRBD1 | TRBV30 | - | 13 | CAWSVQGYNEQFF | TGTGCCTGGAGTGTACAGGGGTACAATGAGCAGTTCTTC
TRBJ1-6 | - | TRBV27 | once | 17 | CASASFTVSSYNSPLHF | TGTGCCAGCGCGTCTTTCACGGTTAGCTCCTATAATTCACCCCTCCACTTT
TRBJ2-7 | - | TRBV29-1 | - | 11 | CSVTRNYEQYF | TGCAGCGTTACTAGGAATTACGAGCAGTACTTC
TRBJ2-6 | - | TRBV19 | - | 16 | CASSRGSGSGANVLTF | TGTGCCAGTAGTCGGGGATCCGGCTCTGGGGCCAACGTCCTGACTTTC
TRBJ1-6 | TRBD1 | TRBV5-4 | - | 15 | CASSLDRAYNSPLHF | TGTGCCAGCAGCTTAGACAGGGCCTATAATTCACCCCTCCACTTT
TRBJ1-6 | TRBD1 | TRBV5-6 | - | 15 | CASSPRGQGKSPLHF | TGTGCCAGCAGCCCTCGTGGACAGGGAAAGTCACCCCTCCACTTT
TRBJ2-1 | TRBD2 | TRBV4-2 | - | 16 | CASSPQRGGMYNEQFF | TGTGCCAGCAGCCCTCAGCGGGGGGGAATGTACAATGAGCAGTTCTTC
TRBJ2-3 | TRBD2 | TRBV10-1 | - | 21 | CASIVEGVAGGGNGITDTQYF | TGCGCCAGCATTGTCGAGGGGGTAGCGGGAGGGGGGAACGGGATCACAGATACGCAGTATTTT
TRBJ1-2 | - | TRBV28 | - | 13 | CASSLARGRSYTF | TGTGCCAGCAGTTTAGCCCGAGGGCGTAGCTACACCTTC